This TCR beta chain was documented in a study of blood T cells in healthy people across ages. At least ten counts were recorded for this clonotype. The antigen is not known. Findings and limits, study-wide: Naive CD4+ cells and diversity were both higher in long-lived donors than in aged donors.

The use of a sample-barcoded 5' primer and a J-beta primer mix characterized a second PCR of 7 to 11 cycles. TCRdb reprocessed the 5' RACE reads via MiXCR and lists one record per CDR3 protein. The table includes hundreds of thousands of distinct CDR3 sequences, 25% to 35% detected once. Sample: blood. The clonotype was recovered from an elderly woman in good health.

CDR3 loop: CASRPAGAEAQETQYF. The DNA for the CDR3 is TGTGCCAGCAGACCCGCGGGAGCGGAGGCTCAAGAGACCCAGTACTTC. The chain employs TRBV6-2 or TRBV6-3 and TRBJ2-5, with 7 bases identical to TRBD2. The CDR3 has 16 amino acids. Germline V gene data show CDR1 as MNHEY and CDR2 as SVGEGT. J was trimmed by 2 bases and V by 6 bases; bases with no gene match: 12.